The rows below give T cell receptor beta chains drawn from one sample of a study of OX40 agonist ivuxolimab in advanced cancers. The repertoire was sequenced with immunoSEQ multiplex PCR; TCRdb's copy has only in-frame clones and lacks some. Here the sample spans around 66,000 clones, approximately 90% being singletons. Sequenced here: CD4+ or CD8+ T cells sorted from blood, sampled in a trial of the OX40 agonist ivuxolimab. The receptors stem from an adult with an advanced solid tumor such as melanoma, head and neck, liver or kidney cancer. Both conserved end residues are part of each CDR3. The D gene is left open where the match is weak. The size field is filled for only some rows; it gives once, few, many or a size class.

j_call cdr3_length clone_size v_call d_call cdr3_nt cdr3_aa
TRBJ2-5 13 - TRBV19 - TGTGCCAGTAGTCTCCACGGGTCGGAGACCCAGTACTTC CASSLHGSETQYF
TRBJ2-7 11 - TRBV25-1 - TGTGCCAGCGGAGACAGCTACGAGCAGTACTTC CASGDSYEQYF
TRBJ2-7 11 - TRBV20-1 - TGCAGTGCCTCGAAAGGCTACGAGCAGTACTTC CSASKGYEQYF
TRBJ1-1 14 - TRBV10-3 - TGTGCCATCAGTGAGTCAGTGGGGGACACTGAAGCTTTCTTT CAISESVGDTEAFF
TRBJ1-1 13 - TRBV9 - TGTGCCAGCAGTCTGGAAGGGGGCACTGAAGCTTTCTTT CASSLEGGTEAFF
TRBJ1-6 15 - TRBV5-6 TRBD1 TGTGCCAGCAGCTTTGGACAGGGGGCTTATTCACCCCTCCACTTT CASSFGQGAYSPLHF
TRBJ1-1 15 - TRBV2 TRBD1 TGTGCCAGCAGGCCTCCGGGACAGGGGAACACTGAAGCTTTCTTT CASRPPGQGNTEAFF
TRBJ1-5 14 - TRBV29-1 - TGCAGCGCCCAGACGGGGAATAGCAATCAGCCCCAGCATTTT CSAQTGNSNQPQHF
TRBJ2-7 19 - TRBV27 TRBD1 TGTGCCAGCAGTTTATCGGGCCTGGGCGGACAGGGCAACCCCTACGAGCAGTACTTC CASSLSGLGGQGNPYEQYF
TRBJ2-1 14 - TRBV7-9 - TGTGCCAGCAGCTTAGCGAGGGGGTGGGGTGAGCAGTTCTTC CASSLARGWGEQFF
TRBJ2-4 18 - TRBV7-2 TRBD2 TGTGCCAGCAGCCCCGGGACTAGCGGACCGTTAGCCAAAAACATTCAGTACTTC CASSPGTSGPLAKNIQYF
TRBJ1-1 17 - TRBV10-2 - TGCGCCAGCAGTTCCAATCTCGGGTTGGACCAAGACACTGAAGCTTTCTTT CASSSNLGLDQDTEAFF
TRBJ2-2 14 - TRBV14 - TGTGCCAGCAGCCTACAGGGTTACACCGGGGAGCTGTTTTTT CASSLQGYTGELFF
TRBJ1-5 15 large TRBV21-1 - TGTGCCAGCGCCAGACAGGGAGATAGCAATCAGCCCCAGCATTTT CASARQGDSNQPQHF
TRBJ2-5 15 - TRBV11-2 TRBD2 TGTGCCAGCAGCTCGGGTAGCGGGGGGCCCGAGACCCAGTACTTC CASSSGSGGPETQYF
TRBJ1-4 15 once TRBV28 - TGTGCCAGCAGTCGCCCGGACAGAGCCTATGAAAAACTGTTTTTT CASSRPDRAYEKLFF
TRBJ1-4 15 medium-sized TRBV28 - TGTGCCAGCAGACTCCTCGCGGGACCCAATGAAAAACTGTTTTTT CASRLLAGPNEKLFF
TRBJ2-1 16 - TRBV5-6 TRBD1 TGTGCCAGCAGCCCGGCGGGGACAGGTTCCTACAATGAGCAGTTCTTC CASSPAGTGSYNEQFF
TRBJ1-2 14 few TRBV19 - TGTGCCAGTACTGCACAGCTATTGAACTATGGCTACACCTTC CASTAQLLNYGYTF
TRBJ1-1 18 - TRBV2 - TGTGCCAGCAGTGACCCGAGGATACAAGTAGGACCCTACACTGAAGCTTTCTTT CASSDPRIQVGPYTEAFF
TRBJ1-1 16 - TRBV18 - TGTGCCAGCTCAGGGGCTCGGGGGGCCTGGAACACTGAAGCTTTCTTT CASSGARGAWNTEAFF
TRBJ1-2 12 once TRBV6-1 TRBD1 TGTGCCACCCTGACAGGGACCTATGGCTACACCTTC CATLTGTYGYTF
TRBJ2-7 14 - TRBV7-9 - TGTGCCAGCAGCTCCTTGACCGAAGCCTACGAGCAGTACTTC CASSSLTEAYEQYF
TRBJ1-1 15 - TRBV6-4 - TGTGCCAGCAGTGACTCGAGGCAGGGTGGCACTGAAGCTTTCTTT CASSDSRQGGTEAFF
TRBJ2-2 13 - TRBV27 - TGTGCCAGTGAAAGGTCTGGGACCGGGGAGCTGTTTTTT CASERSGTGELFF
TRBJ1-1 14 - TRBV4-3 - TGCGCCAGCAGCCAAGACTCGGTAGAGGGTGAAGCTTTCTTT CASSQDSVEGEAFF
TRBJ2-1 13 once TRBV27 TRBD1 TGTGCCAGCAGGGGACAGGTAAACAATGAGCAGTTCTTC CASRGQVNNEQFF
TRBJ2-7 15 - TRBV5-6 TRBD1 TGTGCCAGCAGCCCTGGGACAGGGTACTCCTACGAGCAGTACTTC CASSPGTGYSYEQYF
TRBJ2-7 15 - TRBV4-1 - TGCGCCAGCAGCCAAGCAACGGTACTAGCCTACGAGCAGTACTTC CASSQATVLAYEQYF